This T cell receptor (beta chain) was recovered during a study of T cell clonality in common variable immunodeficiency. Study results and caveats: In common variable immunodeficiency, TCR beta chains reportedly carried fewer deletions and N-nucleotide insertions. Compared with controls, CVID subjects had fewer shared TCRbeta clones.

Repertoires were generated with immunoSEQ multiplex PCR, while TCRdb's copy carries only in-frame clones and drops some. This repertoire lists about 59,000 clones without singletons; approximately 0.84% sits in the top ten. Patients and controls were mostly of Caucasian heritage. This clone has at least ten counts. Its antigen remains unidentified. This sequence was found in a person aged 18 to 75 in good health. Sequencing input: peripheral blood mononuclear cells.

The CDR3 sequence is CASSTGQGTGNQPQHF. The DNA read from the CDR3 is TGTGCCAGTAGTACTGGACAGGGGACGGGCAATCAGCCC. The genes are TRBV19 and TRBJ1-5; 9 nucleotides line up with TRBD1. The observed sequence ends 3 residues before the CDR3 terminus, with the missing tail filled in from the germline J gene. Germline V gene sequence: CDR1 LNHDA, CDR2 SQIVND (reference sequence). After removal of 4 bases from V and 2 bases from J, the junction contained 6 bases not matched to a gene. The CDR3 sequence is 16 residues long. Together with reference TRBV19 and TRBJ1-5, the CDR3 gives the full variable domain: DGGITQSPKYLFRKEGQNVTLSCEQNLNHDAMYWYRQDPGQGLRLIYYSQIVNDFQKGDIAEGYSVSREKKESFPLTVTSAQKNPTAFYLCASSTGQGTGNQPQHFGDGTRLSIL.